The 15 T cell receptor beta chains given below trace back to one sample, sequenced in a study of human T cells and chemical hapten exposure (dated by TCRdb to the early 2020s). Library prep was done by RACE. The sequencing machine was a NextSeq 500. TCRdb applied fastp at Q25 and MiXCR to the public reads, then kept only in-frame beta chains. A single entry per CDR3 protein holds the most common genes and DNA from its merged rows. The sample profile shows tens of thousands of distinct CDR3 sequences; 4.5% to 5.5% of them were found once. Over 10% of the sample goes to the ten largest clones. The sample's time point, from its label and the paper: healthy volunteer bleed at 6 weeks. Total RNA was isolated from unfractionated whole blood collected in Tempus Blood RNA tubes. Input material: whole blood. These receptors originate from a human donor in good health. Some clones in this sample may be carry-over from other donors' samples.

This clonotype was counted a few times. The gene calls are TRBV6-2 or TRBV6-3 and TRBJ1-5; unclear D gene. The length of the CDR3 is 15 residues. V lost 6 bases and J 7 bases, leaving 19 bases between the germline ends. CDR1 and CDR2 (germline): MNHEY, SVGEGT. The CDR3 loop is CASRHEREVRQPQHF. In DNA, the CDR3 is TGTGCCAGCAGACACGAGCGGGAAGTGAGGCAGCCCCAGCATTTT.

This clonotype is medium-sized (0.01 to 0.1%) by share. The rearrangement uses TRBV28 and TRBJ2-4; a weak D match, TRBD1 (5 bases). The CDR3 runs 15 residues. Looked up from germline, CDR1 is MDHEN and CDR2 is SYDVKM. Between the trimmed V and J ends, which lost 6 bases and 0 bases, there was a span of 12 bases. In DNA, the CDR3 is TGTGCCAGCAGAATTGACCAGGGAGCCAAAAACATTCAGTACTTC. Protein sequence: CASRIDQGAKNIQYF.

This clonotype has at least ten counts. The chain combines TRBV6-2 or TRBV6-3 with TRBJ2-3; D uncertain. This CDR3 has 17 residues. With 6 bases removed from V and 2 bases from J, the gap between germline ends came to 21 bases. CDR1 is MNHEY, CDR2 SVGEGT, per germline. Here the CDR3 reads CASSATDQYSFTDTQYF. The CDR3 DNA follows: TGTGCCAGCAGCGCGACCGACCAATACTCCTTCACAGATACGCAGTATTTT.

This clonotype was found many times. DNA of the CDR3: TGCAGCGTTTTTACAGGGGAGGTGAGCTCCTACAATGAGCAGTTCTTC. This translates into CSVFTGEVSSYNEQFF. The chain links TRBV29-1 to TRBJ2-1; possibly TRBD1 for D (7 bases). The CDR3 spans 16 residues. V was clipped by 5 bases and J by 0 bases, with 17 bases between them. Germline V CDR1 and CDR2: SQVTM, ANQGSEA.

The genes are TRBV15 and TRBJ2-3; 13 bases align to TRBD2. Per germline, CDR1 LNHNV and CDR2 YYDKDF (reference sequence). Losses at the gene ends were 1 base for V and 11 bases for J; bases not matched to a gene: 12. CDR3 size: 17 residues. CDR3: CATSRGLTSGGIGGQYF. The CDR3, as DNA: TGTGCCACCAGCAGAGGCCTGACTAGCGGGGGGATCGGGGGGCAGTATTTT.

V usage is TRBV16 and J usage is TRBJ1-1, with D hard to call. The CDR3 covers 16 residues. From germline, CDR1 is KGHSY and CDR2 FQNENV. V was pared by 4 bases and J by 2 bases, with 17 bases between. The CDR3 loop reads CASSPLGPTANTEAFF. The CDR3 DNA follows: TGTGCCAGCAGCCCCCTTGGGCCTACTGCTAACACTGAAGCTTTCTTT.

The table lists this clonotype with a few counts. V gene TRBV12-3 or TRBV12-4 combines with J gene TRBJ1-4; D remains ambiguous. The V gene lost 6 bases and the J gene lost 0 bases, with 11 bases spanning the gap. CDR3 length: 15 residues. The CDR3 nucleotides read TGTGCCAGCAGGGAAGAAGGCGCAACTAATGAAAAACTGTTTTTT. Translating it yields CASREEGATNEKLFF.

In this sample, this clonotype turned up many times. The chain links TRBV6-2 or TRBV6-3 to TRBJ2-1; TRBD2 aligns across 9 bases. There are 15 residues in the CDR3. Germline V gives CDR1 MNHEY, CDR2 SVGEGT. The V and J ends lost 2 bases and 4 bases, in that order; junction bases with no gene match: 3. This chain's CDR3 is CASSYLAGPYNEQFF. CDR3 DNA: TGTGCCAGCAGTTACCTAGCGGGGCCGTACAATGAGCAGTTCTTC.

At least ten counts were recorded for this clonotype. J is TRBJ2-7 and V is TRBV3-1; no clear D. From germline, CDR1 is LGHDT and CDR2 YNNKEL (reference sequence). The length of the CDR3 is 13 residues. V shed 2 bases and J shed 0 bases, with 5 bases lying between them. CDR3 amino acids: CASSQRSSYEQYF. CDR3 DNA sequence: TGTGCCAGCAGCCAAAGGAGCTCCTACGAGCAGTACTTC.

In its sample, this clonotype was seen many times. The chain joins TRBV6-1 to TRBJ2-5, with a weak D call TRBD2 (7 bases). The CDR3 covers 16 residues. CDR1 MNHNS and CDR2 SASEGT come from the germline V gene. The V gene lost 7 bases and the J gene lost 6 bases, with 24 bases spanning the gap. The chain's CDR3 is CASNQLQGGGSKTQYF. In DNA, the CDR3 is TGTGCCAGCAACCAACTGCAGGGCGGGGGCTCGAAGACCCAGTACTTC.

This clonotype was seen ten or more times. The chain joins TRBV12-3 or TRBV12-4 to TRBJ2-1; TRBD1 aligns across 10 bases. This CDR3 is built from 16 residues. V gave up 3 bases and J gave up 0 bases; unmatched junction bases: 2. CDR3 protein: CASSLGQGSSYNEQFF. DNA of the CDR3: TGTGCCAGCAGTTTGGGACAGGGGAGCTCCTACAATGAGCAGTTCTTC.

As DNA, the CDR3 is TGTGCCAGCAGCCAGGAATGGGGGAGCCCAGATACGCAGTATTTT. Encoded protein: CASSQEWGSPDTQYF. J is TRBJ2-3 and V is TRBV7-9, with D possibly being TRBD1 or TRBD2 (5 bases each). The CDR3 is made up of 15 amino acids. From germline, CDR1 is SEHNR and CDR2 FQNEAQ (reference sequence). With 5 bases removed from V and 4 bases from J, the gap between germline ends came to 16 bases.

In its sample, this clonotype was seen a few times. The CDR3 DNA sequence: TGTGCCAGCAGCCCAAGGACAGAGACCGGCGGAGCTTTCTTT. It specifies CASSPRTETGGAFF. The chain combines TRBV6-5 with TRBJ1-1; maybe TRBD1 (6 bases). CDR3 length: 14 residues. CDR1 MNHEY and CDR2 SVGAGI come from the germline V gene. Trimming shortened V by 6 bases and J by 10 bases, and 21 bases separated the two germline ends.

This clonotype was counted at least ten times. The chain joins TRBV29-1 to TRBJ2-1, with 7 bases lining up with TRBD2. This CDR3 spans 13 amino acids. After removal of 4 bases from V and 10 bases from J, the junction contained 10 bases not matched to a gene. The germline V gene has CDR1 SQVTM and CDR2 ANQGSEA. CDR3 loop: CSVGTRGVGEQFF. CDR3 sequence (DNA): TGCAGCGTTGGGACACGGGGGGTCGGGGAGCAGTTCTTC.

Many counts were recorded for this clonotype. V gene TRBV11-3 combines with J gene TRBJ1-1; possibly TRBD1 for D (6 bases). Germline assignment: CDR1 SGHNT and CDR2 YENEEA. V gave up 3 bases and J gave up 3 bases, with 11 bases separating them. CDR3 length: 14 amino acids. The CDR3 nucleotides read TGTGCCAGCAGCTTGGAAGGGGGGGACACTGAAGCTTTCTTT. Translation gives CASSLEGGDTEAFF.